The 5 T cell receptor beta chains below were found in one sample sequenced in a study of blood T cell repertoires in COVID-19. Assay used: immunoSEQ multiplex PCR; TCRdb lists only in-frame clones, some missing. This table has some 140,000 clones, around 76% appearing once. Material for sequencing was peripheral blood. The receptors come from a man older than 75 with acute or convalescent COVID-19.

This chain connects TRBV19 to TRBJ1-6; perhaps TRBD1 as D (6 bases). CDR1 and CDR2 (germline): LNHDA, SQIVND (reference sequence). With 4 bases removed from V and 10 bases from J, the gap between germline ends came to 11 bases. The CDR3 covers 13 residues. The CDR3: CASSTNRESPLHF. The CDR3 DNA sequence: TGTGCCAGTAGTACCAACAGGGAATCACCCCTCCACTTT.

The chain combines TRBV28 with TRBJ1-2; D may be TRBD1 (5 bases). CDR1 is MDHEN, CDR2 SYDVKM, per germline. The V end was cut by 5 bases, the J end by 4 bases, with 20 bases between. The CDR3 has 16 residues. Here the CDR3 DNA reads TGTGCCAGCAGTCCCCCCCCCTGGGGCGCAGTCTATGGCTACACCTTC. Residues: CASSPPPWGAVYGYTF.

This rearrangement joins TRBV6-5 to TRBJ1-1, with 8 bases fitting TRBD1. V lost 2 bases and J lost 5; bases outside the gene matches: 4. Germline V gene sequence: CDR1 MNHEY, CDR2 SVGAGI. This CDR3 is built from 14 residues. CDR3 DNA: TGTGCCAGCAGTTACGCCTACAGGGGGACTGAAGCTTTCTTT. Translation gives CASSYAYRGTEAFF.

The chain has TRBV7-2 and TRBJ1-3; 7 nucleotides match TRBD1. J gave up 2 bases and V 4 bases, and 2 bases lay outside the gene matches. Germline V gene sequence: CDR1 SGHTA, CDR2 FQGNSA. This CDR3 has 14 amino acids. In DNA form, the CDR3 reads TGTGCCAGCAGCTCCGACAGGGCTGGAAACACCATATATTTT. Its protein product is CASSSDRAGNTIYF. Full variable domain (outside the CDR3, taken from reference TRBV7-2 and TRBJ1-3): GAGVSQSPSNKVTEKGKDVELRCDPISGHTALYWYRQSLGQGLEFLIYFQGNSAPDKSGLPSDRFSAERTGGSVSTLTIQRTQQEDSAVYLCASSSDRAGNTIYFGEGSWLTVV.

Only one count was recorded for this clone. J is TRBJ2-7 and V is TRBV28; the D gene is possibly TRBD2 (6 bases). The CDR3 is 14 amino acids. V was trimmed by 6 bases and J by 1 base, leaving 13 bases between them. Germline CDR1 and CDR2: MDHEN and SYDVKM. This chain's CDR3 is CASSPVGGSYEQYF. The CDR3 DNA reads as TGTGCCAGCAGCCCGGTGGGGGGATCCTACGAGCAGTACTTC.